The subject of this entry is one T cell receptor beta chain. Plating combined around 200,000 CFSE-labeled responder cells with around 200,000 irradiated, violet-dye-labeled stimulator cells. The method was immunoSEQ multiplex PCR; TCRdb's version includes in-frame clones alone and lacks a portion of them. This table holds 11,000 to 15,000 clones, roughly two fifths found once. This CDR3 is built from 15 residues. Trimming cost V 7 bases and J 5 bases; bases outside gene matches: 11. CDR1 is MDHEN, CDR2 SYDVKM, per germline. The source of the sample is a study of graft-versus-host responses after intestinal transplantation. About the study: Recipients got multivisceral, liver-intestinal, or isolated intestinal transplants. All recipients got anti-thymocyte globulin induction, then tacrolimus and steroids for 3 to 4 years. Findings and limits, study-wide: An association linked early post-transplant HvG declines with peak circulating GvH clone levels.

This chain links TRBV28 with TRBJ2-1; the match to TRBD2 covers 7 bases. The material sequenced was alloreactive CD8+ T cells from a mixed lymphocyte reaction culture, taken before intestinal transplant. Subset specified: CFSE-low proliferating T cells sorted from roughly six-day pre-transplant mixed lymphocyte reaction (GvH or HvG direction). This TCR derives from a human patient who received an intestinal transplant. The CDR3 bases are TGTGCCAGCAATCACCTTACTAGCGCCCACAATGAGCAGTTCTTC. It specifies CASNHLTSAHNEQFF.